This T cell receptor (beta chain) was identified during a study of blood T cell repertoires in COVID-19. Study as a whole: COVID-19 samples from acute and convalescent phases originated in the United States, Italy and Spain. PBMCs, B-cell-depleted T cells, or T cells provided the cDNA or gDNA that made up the material.

The CDR3 is 13 residues long. Germline lookup yields CDR1 SNHLY and CDR2 FYNNEI. V was trimmed by 4 bases and J by 1 base, leaving 7 bases between them. In the source study's methods: Reference gene primer amplification in the assay estimated nucleated cell counts. The repertoire was sequenced with immunoSEQ multiplex PCR; TCRdb's copy has only in-frame clones and lacks some. Clone size and V and J calls were adopted from that table, with D and trimming inferred from the DNA. The sample lists more than 85,000 clones, roughly 80% occurring once. This clone was detected only once. The sample taken for sequencing was peripheral blood. The V call is TRBV2, the J call TRBJ1-1; D uncertain. The TCR originated in a human donor in a cohort sampled during active or convalescent COVID-19. CDR3 sequence (DNA): TGTGCCAGCAGTGGAAAGCAGAACACTGAAGCTTTCTTT. This codes for CASSGKQNTEAFF.